This TCR beta chain was recorded in a study of PD-L1 blockade in urothelial cancer (dated by TCRdb to 2016 to 2017). Regarding the research as a whole: All patients started therapy around 2014 and received atezolizumab 1,200 mg intravenously every 3 weeks. In the same patients, pretreatment tumors underwent whole exome sequencing and RNA sequencing in addition to TCR sequencing. Pretreatment blood TCR-seq was available for under 35 patients, at least one posttreatment blood collection was obtained for around 25 patients, and tumor TCR-seq was available for around 25 patients. Progression-free survival longer than 6 months counted as durable clinical benefit, and TCR features were additionally tested against both progression-free and overall survival. About nine tenths of the roughly 30 patients were males with bladder-origin urothelial cancer, and about 65% of the roughly 30 reported a prior smoking history. Somatic, immune and clinical correlates of response to PD-L1 blockade with atezolizumab in urothelial cancer were the focus of an exploratory multi-omic analysis. Nine patients reached durable clinical benefit, while 20 to 25 patients did not. Blood samples were analyzed 3 weeks after the start of treatment (second dose) and 6 weeks after the start of treatment. Pretreatment tumor samples, along with matched peripheral blood collected serially before and after atezolizumab treatment, underwent TCR sequencing. Patients had an ECOG performance status of 0 or 1 and had received between 0 and 3 prior chemotherapy regimens. Blood samples gave median yields of around 140,000 T cells and approximately 80,000 unique TCRs, along with a median clonality of 0.080.

Each PCR received spiked-in synthetic TCR analog templates so that absolute template abundance could be estimated from read counts. The immunoSEQ assay was used to amplify TCRbeta CDR3 regions from genomic DNA with bias-controlled V and J gene primers. Rearranged TCRbeta segments were sequenced at approximately 20X coverage. Per the authors' processing: Sequencing errors were corrected by clustering, and CDR3s were annotated against IMGT so that V, D and J genes could be assigned. Only productive TCRbeta rearrangements were used in downstream analyses, excluding out-of-frame or stop-codon sequences. To compute clonality, Shannon entropy was normalized by the log of the number of unique productive sequences and then subtracted from one. Fisher's exact test with Benjamini-Hochberg correction, using a cutoff of adjusted p below 0.01, was how clones that differed between time points or between blood and tumor were identified. Drawn from immuneACCESS, this table holds only the in-frame rearrangements with V and J called that TCRdb kept. Clones are partly lost; checked studies trace under half to an unresolved V gene and leave the rest unexplained. V, J and clone size were drawn from that table, and D and trimming were deduced from the DNA. The sample data list 66,000 or so clones, and around nine tenths of these were observed just once. The ten largest account for approximately 11% of the sample.

Concerning this clone: The antigen it recognizes is unknown. No clone much larger than this one lies a single base away; base qualities are absent.

Broader findings and caveats from the paper: Improved progression-free and overall survival was found to be associated with pretreatment peripheral blood TCR clonality below the median. Because of the small sample size (n ≈ 27) and the many exploratory analyses performed, the results are intended to be regarded as hypothesis-generating. Among patients with durable benefit, tumor-associated TCR clones showed greater expansion in peripheral blood 3 weeks after treatment started (n = 22, p = 0.022).

The CDR3, from cysteine to phenylalanine, totals 15 residues. The retained sequence is limited to the CDR3, 45 bases, with the frame set at the first base. V is cut back by 2 bases and J by 10 bases, with 10 bases in the junction unmatched. Sequences MNHEY (CDR1) and SVGAGI (CDR2) are obtained from the germline V gene. The sample's time point label, in plain terms: peripheral blood 6 weeks after treatment start. A cohort of about 30 patients with locally advanced or metastatic urothelial carcinoma, treated at Memorial Sloan Kettering on a trial protocol, was included. Peripheral blood mononuclear cells were collected pretreatment and during treatment, with between 1 and 8 total time points per patient. The Qiagen DNeasy Blood extraction kit was used to purify genomic DNA from total PBMCs and tumor samples. PBMCs were collected pretreatment and during treatment, and were isolated and stored as previously described.

The chain is assembled from TRBV6-5 and TRBJ2-1; the central 8 bases match TRBD2. The sequence was collected from a man in his fifties or sixties with urothelial cancer. Here the sequenced sample was PBMCs, taken around atezolizumab (anti-PD-L1) treatment. At the DNA level, the sequence is TGTGCCAGCAGTTACACCGGGACTAGGCCGAAAGAGCAGTTCTTC. Its translation is CASSYTGTRPKEQFF.